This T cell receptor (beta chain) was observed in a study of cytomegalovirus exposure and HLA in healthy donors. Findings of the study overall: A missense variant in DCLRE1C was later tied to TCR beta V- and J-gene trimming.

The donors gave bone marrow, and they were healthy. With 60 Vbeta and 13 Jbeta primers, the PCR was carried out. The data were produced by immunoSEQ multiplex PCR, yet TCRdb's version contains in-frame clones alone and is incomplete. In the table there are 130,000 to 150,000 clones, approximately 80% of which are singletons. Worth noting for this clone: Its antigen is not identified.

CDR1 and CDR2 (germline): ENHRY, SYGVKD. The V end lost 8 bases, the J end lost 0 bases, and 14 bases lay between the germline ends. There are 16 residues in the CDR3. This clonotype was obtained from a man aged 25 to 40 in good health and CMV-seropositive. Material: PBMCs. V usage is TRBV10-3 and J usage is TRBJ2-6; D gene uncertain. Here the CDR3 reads CAIGRGRPSGANVLTF. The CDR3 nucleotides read TGTGCCATCGGTCGAGGTAGGCCCTCTGGGGCCAACGTCCTGACTTTC.